This T cell receptor (beta chain) came from a study of vaccination and CD4 T cells after COVID-19. Study-level information: In culture, cells were exposed to overlapping spike peptides from SARS-CoV-2, HCoV-NL63, HCoV-OC43 and HCoV-229E.

As to this clonotype: Antigen specificity is unknown.

Treatment described: 10-day PBMC culture with coronavirus spike peptide pools or control peptides (ViraFEST assay). Following expansion of antigen-specific T cells with peptide pools, ViraFEST then sequenced TCRs. On day 3 and again on day 7, fresh IL-2 medium was used to replace half the medium. Per germline, CDR1 KGHDR and CDR2 SFDVKD. V lost 3 bases, J lost 2 bases, and 10 bases lay in between. CDR3 length: 15 residues. The Oncomine TCR Beta short-read assay generated sequence data from the DNA of cultured CD4+ T cells. TCRdb processed the PCR reads anew with MiXCR; each CDR3 protein has one entry. The table includes tens of thousands of distinct CDR3 sequences, around 66% detected once.

The chain links TRBV24-1 to TRBJ1-5; the D gene is possibly TRBD1 (5 bases). This TCR was recovered from a human donor who received a COVID-19 vaccine. The sequencing used CD4+ T cells from blood, cultured in vitro, collected after SARS-CoV-2 vaccination. The CDR3 loop is CATSDSQGGNQPQHF. The CDR3 DNA reads TGTGCCACCAGTGATAGTCAGGGTGGCAATCAGCCCCAGCATTTT.